This T cell receptor (beta chain) originates from a study of regulatory T cells in long-lasting Graves disease. V dropped 0 bases and J dropped 11 bases, with 15 bases sitting between them. The CDR3 consists of 14 residues. The germline CDR1 and CDR2 sequences are SGHKS and YYEKEE (reference sequence). Noted time point: newly diagnosed GD, antithyroid drugs for less than 3 months. Preparation of the TCR library used RNA extracted from PBMCs. Researchers made TCR beta libraries by using iRepertoire HTBI primers and running Arm-PCR on CDR3 regions. Authors' data handling: Looking across samples, the authors found some 60 TRBV and 12 to 15 TRBJ segments. TCRdb re-called the multiplex PCR reads through MiXCR, storing one row per CDR3 protein. None of the V and J calls come from the authors' own analysis; TCRdb made them. The sample has about 540,000 distinct CDR3 sequences, approximately 13% seen once; the top ten hold about 9.1%.

The data were also submitted as part of a second study, on T cells in Graves' hyperthyroidism and ophthalmopathy. That publication notes: The primer set for the first-round RT-PCR of the TCR CDR3 was HTBI.

The sample was peripheral blood mononuclear cells (PBMCs), taken at new diagnosis, from a patient treated with antithyroid drugs. The clonotype was recovered from a young man with Graves disease. The chain has TRBV5-5 and TRBJ1-5; possible D gene TRBD1, 5 bases. The chain's CDR3 is CASSLEATLGAQHF. The CDR3 region has the DNA TGTGCCAGCAGCTTGGAGGCAACTCTGGGGGCCCAGCATTTT. Using reference TRBV5-5 and TRBJ1-5 for the parts outside the CDR3, the full variable domain is DAGVTQSPTHLIKTRGQQVTLRCSPISGHKSVSWYQQVLGQGPQFIFQYYEKEERGRGNFPDRFSARQFPNYSSELNVNALLLGDSALYLCASSLEATLGAQHFGDGTRLSIL.